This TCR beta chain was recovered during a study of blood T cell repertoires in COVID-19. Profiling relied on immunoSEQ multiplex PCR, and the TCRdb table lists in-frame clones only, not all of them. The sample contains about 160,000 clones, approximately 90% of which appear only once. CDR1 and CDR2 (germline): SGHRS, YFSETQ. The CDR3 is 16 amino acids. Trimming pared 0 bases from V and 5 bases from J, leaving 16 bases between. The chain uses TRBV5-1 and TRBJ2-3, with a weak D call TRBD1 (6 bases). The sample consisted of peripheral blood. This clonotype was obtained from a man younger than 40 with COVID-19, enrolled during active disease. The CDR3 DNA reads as TGCGCCAGCAGCTTGGGCTGGGACATAGGAAAAGATACGCAGTATTTT. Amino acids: CASSLGWDIGKDTQYF.